The 24 T cell receptor beta chains listed next were all sequenced from one sample in a study of beta chain features in type 1 diabetes. Of the isolated RNA, all was reverse transcribed, and so the sequenced material was expressed TCRB transcripts. TCRdb's table, derived via immunoSEQ multiplex PCR, lists solely in-frame clones and lacks some. The top ten hold more than 0.015% of the sample, which has around 310,000 clones, around 10% seen once. Specimen: naive CD4+ T cells from blood. The source of these receptors is a woman in her 30s in good health.

This clone was observed a few times. This sequence joins TRBV9 and TRBJ2-3; tentatively, D is TRBD1 (6 bases). Per the germline V gene, CDR1 is SGDLS and CDR2 is YYNGEE. Trimming left V 4 bases short and J 1 base short, with 13 bases between. There are 15 residues in the CDR3. The CDR3 DNA reads TGTGCCAGCAGCTCCCTGACAGGAGGCACAGATACGCAGTATTTT. Its translation is CASSSLTGGTDTQYF.

This clone was counted only a few times. The V gene is TRBV4-3, the J gene TRBJ2-3; tentative D call: TRBD2 (5 bases). V lost 1 base and J lost 3, with 14 bases in between. The germline V gene encodes CDR1 LGHNA and CDR2 YSLEER. This CDR3 contains 16 residues. CDR3 region: CASSQGWGEATDTQYF. The CDR3 DNA is TGCGCCAGCAGCCAAGGGTGGGGAGAGGCGACAGATACGCAGTATTTT.

This clone was counted between two and nine times. This rearrangement joins TRBV4-3 to TRBJ1-2; 7 nucleotides match TRBD1. Germline trimming cut 0 bases from V and 3 bases from J; bases unmatched to any gene: 4. CDR1 LGHNA and CDR2 YSLEER come from the germline V gene. The CDR3 is 15 residues long. This CDR3 is CASSQDTTGDYGYTF. CDR3 coding DNA: TGCGCCAGCAGCCAAGATACCACAGGGGACTATGGCTACACCTTC.

The chain recombines TRBV28 with TRBJ2-5; no firm D call. CDR3 length: 13 residues. CDR1 MDHEN and CDR2 SYDVKM come from the germline V gene. Between the trimmed V and J ends, which lost 7 bases and 3 bases, there was a span of 12 bases. The CDR3 nucleotides read TGTGCCAGCACCGGCTGGAGAGAAGAGACCCAGTACTTC. Protein sequence: CASTGWREETQYF.

The chain recombines TRBV18 with TRBJ2-6, with D maybe TRBD1 (6 bases). V was cut by 0 bases and J by 2 bases, with 14 bases left in between. This CDR3 comprises 18 residues. Germline CDR1 is KGHSH and CDR2 is LQKENI. The CDR3 nucleotides read TGTGCCAGCTCACCACCGAGGCCAGGGGCGGCTGGGGCCAACGTCCTGACTTTC. Amino acids: CASSPPRPGAAGANVLTF.

This clone turned up a few times. This chain uses TRBV7-3 with TRBJ2-3; tentative D call: TRBD2 (6 bases). From germline, CDR1 is SGHTA and CDR2 FQGTGA. With 0 bases removed from V and 5 bases from J, the gap between germline ends came to 12 bases. CDR3 length: 15 residues. The CDR3 loop reads CASSLTAGRRDTQYF. The CDR3 nucleotides are TGTGCCAGCAGCTTAACTGCCGGGAGAAGAGATACGCAGTATTTT.

This clone appeared many times. J is TRBJ2-7 and V is TRBV18; D remains ambiguous. Germline CDR1 is KGHSH and CDR2 is LQKENI. The CDR3 length is 13 residues. Between the trimmed V and J ends, which lost 6 bases and 7 bases, there was a span of 16 bases. Here the CDR3 DNA reads TGTGCCAGCTCCCCATCCCCAACTGTGGAGCAGTACTTC. It encodes CASSPSPTVEQYF.

This clone was seen ten or more times. This chain uses TRBV4-3 with TRBJ2-7; the D gene is possibly TRBD2 (7 bases). CDR1 and CDR2 from the germline V gene are LGHNA and YSLEER. Trimming took off 4 bases at V and 5 bases at J, with 15 bases between the two ends. There are 14 residues in the CDR3. The CDR3, as DNA: TGCGCCAGCAGCCGGGAGGGGGTTGGGGACGAGCAGTACTTC. Translated, it gives CASSREGVGDEQYF.

This clone was seen only a few times. The V gene is TRBV30, the J gene TRBJ2-5; 8 bases fit TRBD2. Trimming at V came to 1 base and at J to 3 bases, leaving 7 bases not matched to a gene. The germline CDR1 and CDR2 sequences are GTSNPN and SVGIG (reference sequence). This CDR3 is built from 15 residues. CDR3 sequence reads: CAWSGSGKWEETQYF. The CDR3 DNA follows: TGTGCCTGGAGTGGTAGCGGGAAGTGGGAAGAGACCCAGTACTTC. Supplemented by reference TRBV30 and TRBJ2-5, the full variable domain reads SQTIHQWPATLVQPVGSPLSLECTVEGTSNPNLYWYRQAAGRGLQLLFYSVGIGQISSEVPQNLSASRPQDRQFILSSKKLLLSDSGFYLCAWSGSGKWEETQYFGPGTRLLVL.

This sequence joins TRBV7-6 and TRBJ1-1; no clear D. V was clipped by 1 base and J by 4 bases, with 10 bases between them. There are 14 residues in the CDR3. Per the germline V gene, CDR1 is SGHVS and CDR2 is FNYEAQ. The CDR3 sequence is CASSLGSTTTEAFF. The CDR3 nucleotides are TGTGCCAGCAGCTTAGGTTCGACAACCACTGAAGCTTTCTTT.

V is TRBV15 and J is TRBJ2-4; D may be TRBD2 (5 bases). This CDR3 has 17 residues. V lost 3 bases to trimming and J lost 0 bases, with 15 bases between them. The germline CDR1 and CDR2 sequences are LNHNV and YYDKDF (reference sequence). CDR3 in amino acids: CATSSTSLALAKNIQYF. CDR3 bases: TGTGCCACCAGCAGCACTAGTCTTGCTCTAGCCAAAAACATTCAGTACTTC.

The sample holds a few counts of this clone. V and J are TRBV9 and TRBJ1-2, with D perhaps TRBD1 (5 bases). CDR1 is SGDLS, CDR2 YYNGEE, per germline. This CDR3 has 14 residues. V shed 4 bases and J shed 0 bases, with 10 bases lying between them. The CDR3 DNA sequence: TGTGCCAGCAGCAGGACACCTCCTAACTATGGCTACACCTTC. This translates into CASSRTPPNYGYTF.

This clone was recorded a few times. J is TRBJ2-5 and V is TRBV28; tentative D call: TRBD1 (6 bases). Germline CDR1 is MDHEN and CDR2 is SYDVKM. The CDR3 runs 13 residues. Trimming stripped 7 bases from V and 1 base from J, with 10 bases between. Here the CDR3 reads CASTQGSQETQYF. CDR3 coding DNA: TGTGCCAGCACCCAGGGGAGCCAAGAGACCCAGTACTTC.

This clone was found a few times. This chain uses TRBV9 with TRBJ2-3; D is perhaps TRBD1 (6 bases). Per the germline V gene, CDR1 is SGDLS and CDR2 is YYNGEE. Trimming removed 4 bases from V and 2 bases from J, with 17 bases in between. This CDR3 is 16 amino acids long. The CDR3 region has the DNA TGTGCCAGCAGCCCCCGAGGGGGTGCTATCACAGATACGCAGTATTTT. It encodes CASSPRGGAITDTQYF. The whole variable domain, remainder taken from reference TRBV9 and TRBJ2-3, is DSGVTQTPKHLITATGQRVTLRCSPRSGDLSVYWYQQSLDQGLQFLIQYYNGEERAKGNILERFSAQQFPDLHSELNLSSLELGDSALYFCASSPRGGAITDTQYFGPGTRLTVL.

V and J are TRBV14 and TRBJ1-1; the D gene is possibly TRBD1 (5 bases). The CDR3 totals 13 residues. The V gene's germline CDR1 is SGHDN and CDR2 FVKESK. Deletions cut 3 bases from V and 5 bases from J, with 10 bases between. DNA for the CDR3: TGTGCCAGCAGCCACCGACAGACGACTGAAGCTTTCTTT. Residues: CASSHRQTTEAFF.

This clone was seen a handful of times. The chain joins TRBV7-3 to TRBJ2-2; 12 nucleotides align to TRBD2. Losses at the gene ends were 4 bases for V and 6 bases for J; bases not matched to a gene: 6. The germline gives CDR1 SGHTA, CDR2 FQGTGA. The CDR3 covers 16 residues. The CDR3 region is CASSSKLAGGAGELFF. CDR3 DNA: TGTGCCAGCAGCTCCAAACTAGCGGGAGGTGCCGGGGAGCTGTTTTTT.

This clone was observed a handful of times. The chain joins TRBV28 to TRBJ2-6, with D perhaps matching TRBD2 (6 bases). The CDR3 has 16 residues. The V and J ends lost 6 bases and 2 bases respectively, with 14 bases between them. The germline CDR1 and CDR2 sequences are MDHEN and SYDVKM. The CDR3 is CASSPPTSTGANVLTF. The CDR3 nucleotides are TGTGCCAGCAGCCCTCCAACTAGCACTGGGGCCAACGTCCTGACTTTC.

This clone was seen a few times. Other DNA variants within this sample encode the same CDR3. The chain employs TRBV5-4 and TRBJ2-6, with D unresolved. In germline, CDR1 is SGHNT, CDR2 YYREEE (reference sequence). V was clipped by 0 bases and J by 0 bases, with 7 bases between them. This CDR3 region has 16 residues. As DNA, the CDR3 is TGTGCCAGCAGCTTGGGCGGATACTCTGGGGCCAACGTCCTGACTTTC. Translation: CASSLGGYSGANVLTF.

The chain employs TRBV5-1 and TRBJ2-3; no clear D gene. This CDR3 is built from 16 residues. CDR1 and CDR2 (germline): SGHRS, YFSETQ. The V end was cut by 4 bases, the J end by 1 base, with 16 bases between. The CDR3 reads CASSLVRSSGTDTQYF. Written as DNA, the CDR3 is TGCGCCAGCAGCCTGGTGAGGTCCTCAGGCACAGATACGCAGTATTTT.

This clone was observed a handful of times. This chain connects TRBV29-1 to TRBJ2-1, with D tentatively TRBD1 (5 bases). The germline gives CDR1 SQVTM, CDR2 ANQGSEA. V lost 3 bases and J 0 bases, leaving 9 bases between the germline ends. The CDR3 is 14 residues long. Here the CDR3 reads CSVDRAVSYNEQFF. The CDR3 region has the DNA TGCAGCGTTGACAGGGCAGTCTCCTACAATGAGCAGTTCTTC.

This clone was seen only a few times. This chain uses TRBV7-9 with TRBJ2-6; no definite D call. V was shortened by 1 base and J by 2 bases, with 9 bases between the two germline ends. Germline values: CDR1 SEHNR, CDR2 FQNEAQ (reference sequence). The CDR3 covers 16 residues. CDR3 nucleotide sequence: TGTGCCAGCAGCTTAGTTTGGAGTACTGGGGCCAACGTCCTGACTTTC. The encoded protein is CASSLVWSTGANVLTF.

The gene calls are TRBV23-1 and TRBJ2-2; TRBD2 agrees at 14 bases. TRBV23-1 is designated an ORF whose function remains uncertain. This CDR3 spans 19 amino acids. The trim removed 8 bases at V and 3 bases at J, leaving 14 bases unmatched. This CDR3 reads CASRLRRLAGGPYTGELFF. As DNA, the CDR3 is TGCGCCAGCCGTCTCAGACGACTAGCGGGAGGGCCGTACACCGGGGAGCTGTTTTTT.

V and J are TRBV9 and TRBJ2-7, with TRBD1 matching 7 bases. V shed 4 bases and J 5 bases; nucleotides not matched to a gene: 18. The CDR3 consists of 17 residues. Per germline, CDR1 SGDLS and CDR2 YYNGEE. The CDR3, as DNA: TGTGCCAGCAGCACCCCCGGGACAGCCCTCTATAGCGACGAGCAGTACTTC. It encodes CASSTPGTALYSDEQYF.

This rearrangement joins TRBV19 to TRBJ2-3; D possibly corresponds to TRBD2 (6 bases). The V gene's germline CDR1 is LNHDA and CDR2 SQIVND (reference sequence). Trimming took off 9 bases at V and 5 bases at J, with 12 bases between the two ends. CDR3 size: 12 residues. The CDR3 coding sequence is TGTGCCAGCCGGGAGAGCGTAGATACGCAGTATTTT. Translation gives CASRESVDTQYF.